Below, one T cell receptor beta chain is given with its context. What this receptor recognizes is not known. The sample holds no much larger clone one base away, and base qualities are not on file. The data belong to a study of blood T cell repertoires in COVID-19 (dated by TCRdb to 2018 to 2020). For the study in its entirety: Collaborator samples came from the United States, Italy and Spain and covered acute and convalescent phases of COVID-19. Where available, HLA class I and class II types were taken from metadata supplied by the sample provider and were not determined by assay-based typing. A freely available public database, intended as a resource for researchers studying the immune response to SARS-CoV-2, is where the repertoires were released. The samples were drawn from the first 160 participants of the ongoing ImmuneRACE study and from 1,254 subjects provided by 6 global collaborators. Nearly every sample came with metadata listing a de-identified subject ID, COVID-19 status, age in years and sex. The prospective study material was composed of cDNA or gDNA derived from T cells, B-cell-depleted T cells, or PBMCs. Deeply sampled blood TCRbeta repertoires from subjects exposed to, actively infected with, or recovered from COVID-19 were included in the dataset.

Study-wide conclusions, independent of this receptor: The quantity of clinical and demographic metadata differed by source and by participant and was supplied without curation.

The immunoSEQ Assay, a bias-controlled multiplex PCR, was used to amplify TCRbeta CDR3 regions from genomic DNA. The authors' analysis ran thus. Nucleated cell counts per sample were estimated from amplification of reference gene primers within the assay. Sequence reads were collapsed and filtered to measure the absolute abundance of every unique TCRbeta CDR3 rearrangement. For each sample, productive Simpson clonality was calculated by taking the square root of Simpson's diversity index across productive rearrangements. TCRdb took over this immuneACCESS table, retaining in-frame rearrangements with V and J assigned. Such tables are incomplete; in checked studies, under half of the missing clones stem from an unresolved V gene, and the remainder is unexplained. That table furnishes V, J and clone size, whereas the DNA furnished D and trimming. In all, the sample holds some 150,000 clones, and 84% of those were seen once. The top ten clones comprise approximately 6.6% of the sample.

Each collaborating institution followed its own protocols to collect whole blood in K2EDTA tubes. Collaborator samples were shipped for TCRbeta analysis as frozen whole blood, isolated PBMCs, or DNA extracted from either sample type. This clonotype was obtained from a human donor in a cohort sampled during active COVID-19. Sequencing was carried out using peripheral blood.

The sequence in DNA is TGTGCCAGCAGCTTGGTCGCTAGAGACTCCGAGCAGTACTTC. It codes for CASSLVARDSEQYF. Here the chain combines TRBV5-6 and TRBJ2-7, with the D segment identity uncertain. The CDR3 has 14 amino acids, counting the end cysteine and phenylalanine. The entry retains the CDR3 DNA only, 42 bases that are in frame from base 1. V is pared back by 0 bases and J by 6 bases, with 13 bases lying between the germline termini. The germline V gene encodes CDR1 SGHDT and CDR2 YYEEEE.